These 3 T cell receptor beta chains share one sample of origin, sequenced in a study of CD8 T cells in Susac syndrome. RNA totalling about 0.45 to 1 ug underwent reverse transcription with random hexamers. TCRdb reprocessed the immunoSEQ multiplex PCR reads via MiXCR and lists one record per CDR3 protein. The sample contains around 180,000 distinct CDR3 sequences, roughly 96% of which appear only once. The sample was CD8+ T cells from PBMCs. The origin of the receptors is a human donor with multiple sclerosis.

V usage is TRBV11-1 and J usage is TRBJ2-5; possibly TRBD1 for D (5 bases). This CDR3 region has 13 residues. V was cut by 5 bases and J by 4 bases, with 11 bases left in between. Per germline, CDR1 SGHAT and CDR2 FQDESV (reference sequence). This chain's CDR3 is CASSVTVGETQYF. The CDR3 DNA reads as TGTGCCAGCAGCGTGACAGTGGGAGAGACCCAGTACTTC.

The CDR3 bases are TGTGCCAGCAGTTACCGCCGGGAGCTAAACACTGAAGCTTTCTTT. Its protein is CASSYRRELNTEAFF. The chain links TRBV12-3 or TRBV12-4 to TRBJ1-1, with no clear D. Trimming pared 4 bases from V and 2 bases from J, leaving 14 bases between. The CDR3 is made up of 15 amino acids.

The chain recombines TRBV28 with TRBJ1-2; no reliable D call. The V gene's germline CDR1 is MDHEN and CDR2 SYDVKM. CDR3 length: 17 residues. Trimming took 2 bases from V and 4 from J, leaving 20 bases between them. Here the CDR3 reads CASSLRVRTQTIYGYTF. DNA for the CDR3: TGTGCCAGCAGTTTAAGAGTACGAACTCAGACCATCTATGGCTACACCTTC.